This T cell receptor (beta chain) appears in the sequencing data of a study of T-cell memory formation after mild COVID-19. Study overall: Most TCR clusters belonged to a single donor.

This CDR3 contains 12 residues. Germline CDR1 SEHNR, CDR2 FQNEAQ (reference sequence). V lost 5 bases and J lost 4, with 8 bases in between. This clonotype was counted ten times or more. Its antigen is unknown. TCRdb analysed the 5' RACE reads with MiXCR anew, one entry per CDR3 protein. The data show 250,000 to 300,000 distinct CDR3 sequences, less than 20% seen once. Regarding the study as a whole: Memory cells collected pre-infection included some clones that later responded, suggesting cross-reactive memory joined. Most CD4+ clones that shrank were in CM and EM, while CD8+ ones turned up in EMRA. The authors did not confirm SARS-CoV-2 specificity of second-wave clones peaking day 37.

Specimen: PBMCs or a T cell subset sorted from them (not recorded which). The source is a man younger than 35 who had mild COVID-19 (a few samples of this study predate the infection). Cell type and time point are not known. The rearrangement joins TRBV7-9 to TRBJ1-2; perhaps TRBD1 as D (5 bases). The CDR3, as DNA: TGTGCCAGCAGCCCCGACAGCTATGGCTACACCTTC. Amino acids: CASSPDSYGYTF. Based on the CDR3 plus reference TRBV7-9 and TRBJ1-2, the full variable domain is DTGVSQNPRHKITKRGQNVTFRCDPISEHNRLYWYRQTLGQGPEFLTYFQNEAQLEKSRLLSDRFSAERPKGSFSTLEIQRTEQGDSAMYLCASSPDSYGYTFGSGTRLTVV.